Below are 25 T cell receptor beta chains sequenced from a single sample in a study of high-grade serous ovarian cancer treatment subgroups. Tumor tissue was taken before any definitive surgery or chemotherapy was given. Sequenced by immunoSEQ multiplex PCR; TCRdb stores in-frame clones only, minus some. Of around 1,500 clones in the sample, 67% were seen once. Sample: tumor tissue. Receptors were obtained from a human donor with high-grade serous ovarian cancer.

V is TRBV30 and J is TRBJ1-2; no reliable D call. V was clipped by 0 bases and J by 11 bases, with 16 bases between them. Germline lookup yields CDR1 GTSNPN and CDR2 SVGIG (reference sequence). The CDR3 runs to 13 residues. The CDR3 sequence is CAWSVPPVELYTF. Here the CDR3 DNA reads TGTGCCTGGAGTGTACCCCCAGTAGAACTTTACACCTTC.

The gene calls are TRBV28 and TRBJ2-1, with 9 nucleotides matching TRBD2. Trimming cost V 5 bases and J 3 bases; bases outside gene matches: 17. This CDR3 region has 19 residues. CDR1 and CDR2 from the germline V gene are MDHEN and SYDVKM. In nucleotides, the CDR3 is TGTGCCAGCAGTAAAAACAGCGGGGGGCCGAATATAAACTACAATGAGCAGTTCTTC. Its protein is CASSKNSGGPNINYNEQFF.

The chain has TRBV11-2 and TRBJ1-1; D not certain. V lost 4 bases and J 7 bases, leaving 10 bases between the germline ends. This CDR3 spans 12 amino acids. Germline V lookup: CDR1 SGHAT, CDR2 FQNNGV. CDR3 DNA sequence: TGTGCCAGCAGCTGGACTGGCGGTGAAGCTTTCTTT. Translation gives CASSWTGGEAFF.

The V gene is TRBV7-9, the J gene TRBJ2-3; 15 bases line up with TRBD2. The CDR3 sequence is 19 residues long. CDR1 is SEHNR, CDR2 FQNEAQ, per germline (reference sequence). Losses at the gene ends were 5 bases for V and 1 base for J; bases not matched to a gene: 10. CDR3 DNA: TGTGCCAGCAGCATCTCCGGACTAGCGGGGGGGCCTCGCACAGATACGCAGTATTTT. Translating gives CASSISGLAGGPRTDTQYF. The entire variable domain, with the rest obtained from reference TRBV7-9 and TRBJ2-3, is as follows: DTGVSQNPRHKITKRGQNVTFRCDPISEHNRLYWYRQTLGQGPEFLTYFQNEAQLEKSRLLSDRFSAERPKGSFSTLEIQRTEQGDSAMYLCASSISGLAGGPRTDTQYFGPGTRLTVL.

The rearrangement uses TRBV4-1 and TRBJ2-7; TRBD2 matches 7 bases. V shed 2 bases, J shed 2 bases, and the junction held 9 bases outside the gene matches. The CDR3 is made up of 16 amino acids. Germline CDR1 is MGHRA and CDR2 is YSYEKL. The CDR3 bases are TGCGCCAGCAGCCAAACTAGCAGCGGGGTCGCCTACGAGCAGTACTTC. It is translated as CASSQTSSGVAYEQYF.

V and J are TRBV19 and TRBJ2-2; D remains ambiguous. CDR1 and CDR2 from the germline V gene are LNHDA and SQIVND (reference sequence). There are 14 residues in the CDR3. Trimming removed 7 bases at V and 4 bases at J, with 13 bases between. The CDR3 is CASTRLEITGELFF. CDR3 in DNA: TGTGCCAGTACGCGTCTCGAAATCACCGGGGAGCTGTTTTTT. The full variable domain, its missing parts supplied by reference TRBV19 and TRBJ2-2, is DGGITQSPKYLFRKEGQNVTLSCEQNLNHDAMYWYRQDPGQGLRLIYYSQIVNDFQKGDIAEGYSVSREKKESFPLTVTSAQKNPTAFYLCASTRLEITGELFFGEGSRLTVL.

This clone was observed a single time. This rearrangement joins TRBV11-2 to TRBJ2-5, with 12 nucleotides matching TRBD1. This CDR3 contains 17 residues. V was pared by 5 bases and J by 2 bases, with 9 bases of the junction left unmatched. Germline values: CDR1 SGHAT, CDR2 FQNNGV. This CDR3 reads CASSPGTGGSRQETQYF. The CDR3 nucleotides are TGTGCCAGCAGCCCAGGGACAGGGGGCAGTCGGCAAGAGACCCAGTACTTC. Full variable domain (missing parts from reference TRBV11-2 and TRBJ2-5): EAGVAQSPRYKIIEKRQSVAFWCNPISGHATLYWYQQILGQGPKLLIQFQNNGVVDDSQLPKDRFSAERLKGVDSTLKIQPAKLEDSAVYLCASSPGTGGSRQETQYFGPGTRLLVL.

This chain joins TRBV29-1 and TRBJ2-5, with a possible D match to TRBD1 (5 bases). V gave up 5 bases and J gave up 9 bases, with 22 bases separating them. The CDR3 runs 14 residues. Germline CDR1 and CDR2: SQVTM and ANQGSEA. The CDR3 region is CSVQRGQTQRAQYF. The CDR3, as DNA: TGCAGCGTTCAAAGAGGACAAACCCAAAGGGCCCAGTACTTC. The variable domain in full, with the rest retrieved from reference TRBV29-1 and TRBJ2-5, is SAVISQKPSRDICQRGTSLTIQCQVDSQVTMMFWYRQQPGQSLTLIATANQGSEATYESGFVIDKFPISRPNLTFSTLTVSNMSPEDSSIYLCSVQRGQTQRAQYFGPGTRLLVL.

This clone was counted only a few times. The chain employs TRBV2 and TRBJ1-5; the D is unclear. Germline V gene data show CDR1 as SNHLY and CDR2 as FYNNEI. This CDR3 is built from 13 residues. V was cut by 5 bases and J by 5 bases, with 10 bases left in between. Written as DNA, the CDR3 is TGTGCCAGCAGTACGAGGGTGGATCAGCCCCAGCATTTT. It is translated as CASSTRVDQPQHF.

This clone was counted once. The V call is TRBV6-5, the J call TRBJ1-1; the match to TRBD1 covers 7 bases. CDR3 size: 15 residues. With V trimmed by 2 bases and J by 0 bases, 3 bases remained unmatched. Germline V gene data show CDR1 as MNHEY and CDR2 as SVGAGI. CDR3 residues: CASSYRGQLNTEAFF. The DNA of the CDR3 is TGTGCCAGCAGTTACCGGGGACAGTTGAACACTGAAGCTTTCTTT.

This chain links TRBV19 with TRBJ2-2; 11 bases match TRBD2. Germline-derived CDR1 and CDR2 are LNHDA and SQIVND (reference sequence). This CDR3 comprises 15 residues. J gave up 2 bases and V 6 bases, and 2 bases lay outside the gene matches. The CDR3 DNA follows: TGTGCCAGTAGCACTAGCGGGAGTAACACCGGGGAGCTGTTTTTT. This encodes CASSTSGSNTGELFF.

There are a few counts of this clone. The rearrangement uses TRBV7-2 and TRBJ1-2, with D perhaps TRBD1 (5 bases). This CDR3 region has 15 residues. Germline CDR1 is SGHTA and CDR2 is FQGNSA. Trimming shortened V by 0 bases and J by 4 bases, and 12 bases separated the two germline ends. The CDR3 nucleotides read TGTGCCAGCAGCTTAGCGCTGACGGGACGCTATGGCTACACCTTC. It specifies CASSLALTGRYGYTF.

V is TRBV7-9 and J is TRBJ2-7, with 8 bases aligning to TRBD1. V gave up 5 bases and J gave up 2 bases; unmatched junction bases: 8. The CDR3 totals 15 residues. Per the germline V gene, CDR1 is SEHNR and CDR2 is FQNEAQ (reference sequence). The CDR3 here is CASSQGNRGAYEQYF. The CDR3 DNA sequence: TGTGCCAGCAGCCAGGGGAACAGGGGGGCCTACGAGCAGTACTTC.

J is TRBJ2-1 and V is TRBV19; D unclear. The ends were cut back, 1 base at V and 6 bases at J, with 19 bases in the middle. Looked up from germline, CDR1 is LNHDA and CDR2 is SQIVND (reference sequence). The CDR3 has 17 amino acids. In nucleotides, the CDR3 is TGTGCCAGTAGTATAGGGTCAGGACCATTCGGCTCCAATGAGCAGTTCTTC. This gives the protein CASSIGSGPFGSNEQFF.

By frequency in the sample, this clone is large (0.1 to 1%). The V and J genes are TRBV9 and TRBJ2-1; D perhaps matches TRBD2 (5 bases). This CDR3 spans 15 amino acids. Germline V gives CDR1 SGDLS, CDR2 YYNGEE. Trimming shortened V by 0 bases and J by 9 bases, and 16 bases separated the two germline ends. The CDR3 sequence is CASSVGTEGSGEQFF. In DNA form, the CDR3 reads TGTGCCAGCAGCGTAGGGACTGAGGGTTCGGGTGAGCAGTTCTTC.

The rearrangement links TRBV11-3 to TRBJ1-1; D is unresolved. V shed 1 base and J shed 0 bases, with 9 bases lying between them. The CDR3 length is 15 residues. Germline CDR1 is SGHNT and CDR2 is YENEEA. CDR3 sequence: CASSLGSGVNTEAFF. The CDR3 DNA reads TGTGCCAGCAGCTTAGGTTCCGGGGTGAACACTGAAGCTTTCTTT. Based on the CDR3 plus reference TRBV11-3 and TRBJ1-1, the full variable domain is EAGVVQSPRYKIIEKKQPVAFWCNPISGHNTLYWYLQNLGQGPELLIRYENEEAVDDSQLPKDRFSAERLKGVDSTLKIQPAELGDSAVYLCASSLGSGVNTEAFFGQGTRLTVV.

The chain joins TRBV2 to TRBJ1-1, with D perhaps matching TRBD1 (5 bases). CDR1 and CDR2 from the germline V gene are SNHLY and FYNNEI. V was clipped by 6 bases and J by 4 bases, with 15 bases between them. The CDR3 is 14 residues long. The CDR3 region is CASRGDGLGTEAFF. The CDR3 bases are TGTGCCAGCAGAGGGGACGGACTCGGCACTGAAGCTTTCTTT.

This clone appeared a few times. The V gene is TRBV5-1, the J gene TRBJ1-2; D remains unclear. The CDR3 sequence is 12 residues long. Looked up from germline, CDR1 is SGHRS and CDR2 is YFSETQ. Between the trimmed V and J ends, which lost 2 bases and 8 bases, there was a span of 10 bases. CDR3 sequence reads: CASSLDGKGYTF. For the CDR3, the DNA is TGCGCCAGCAGCTTAGACGGAAAAGGCTACACCTTC.

This clone was found once. The CDR3 region is CASNQGWGSQHF. In DNA, the CDR3 is TGTGCCAGCAACCAAGGGTGGGGGTCCCAGCATTTT. The chain combines TRBV2 with TRBJ1-5; tentatively, D is TRBD1 (5 bases). The length of the CDR3 is 12 residues. V lost 7 bases to trimming and J lost 11 bases, with 15 bases between them. CDR1 and CDR2 from the germline V gene are SNHLY and FYNNEI.

By share of the sample, this clone is large (0.1 to 1%). The genes are TRBV4-1 and TRBJ2-7; D ambiguous. The CDR3 is 14 residues long. Germline V lookup: CDR1 MGHRA, CDR2 YSYEKL. V gave up 3 bases and J gave up 6 bases, with 15 bases separating them. CDR3 bases: TGCGCCAGCAGCCATAGGACGGAGACGTCCGAGCAGTACTTC. Residues: CASSHRTETSEQYF.

This chain joins TRBV6-6 and TRBJ2-5; D not resolved. The V end was cut by 7 bases, the J end by 5 bases, with 11 bases between. Germline CDR1 MNHNY, CDR2 SVGAGI (reference sequence). The CDR3 has 12 residues. The CDR3, as DNA: TGTGCCAGCACCCAGTCCTCGGAGACCCAGTACTTC. This codes for CASTQSSETQYF.

This clone was observed a handful of times. The chain has TRBV9 and TRBJ2-1, with a possible D match to TRBD1 (6 bases). Trimming left V 4 bases short and J 0 bases short, with 14 bases between. Germline loops: CDR1 SGDLS, CDR2 YYNGEE. The CDR3 sequence is 16 residues long. The DNA for the CDR3 is TGTGCCAGCAGCCCACAGGGCTTCAGCTCCTACAATGAGCAGTTCTTC. This sequence encodes CASSPQGFSSYNEQFF.

The genes are TRBV30 and TRBJ1-6; 7 bases fit TRBD1. Germline V gene sequence: CDR1 GTSNPN, CDR2 SVGIG (reference sequence). V was pared by 3 bases and J by 1 base, with 6 bases of the junction left unmatched. The CDR3 extends over 16 amino acids. The CDR3 reads CAWRHEDRSYNSPLHF. Here the CDR3 DNA reads TGTGCCTGGAGGCACGAGGACAGGTCCTATAATTCACCCCTCCACTTT. The variable domain in full, with the rest retrieved from reference TRBV30 and TRBJ1-6, is SQTIHQWPATLVQPVGSPLSLECTVEGTSNPNLYWYRQAAGRGLQLLFYSVGIGQISSEVPQNLSASRPQDRQFILSSKKLLLSDSGFYLCAWRHEDRSYNSPLHFGNGTRLTVT.

The chain combines TRBV7-3 with TRBJ2-1; TRBD2 agrees at 11 bases. CDR3 size: 16 residues. Losses at the gene ends were 4 bases for V and 5 bases for J; bases not matched to a gene: 7. The V gene's germline CDR1 is SGHTA and CDR2 FQGTGA. CDR3 nucleotide sequence: TGTGCCAGCAGCTCAAATCCGGGACTAGCGGACAATGAGCAGTTCTTC. Translating gives CASSSNPGLADNEQFF.

The table lists this clone with a few counts. The J gene is TRBJ2-2, the V gene TRBV7-9, with unresolved D. Germline V gives CDR1 SEHNR, CDR2 FQNEAQ (reference sequence). V was shortened by 5 bases and J by 7 bases, with 11 bases between the two germline ends. The CDR3 extends over 13 amino acids. CDR3 loop: CASSPIQGGELFF. The CDR3, as DNA: TGTGCCAGCAGCCCTATCCAAGGCGGGGAGCTGTTTTTT. Based on the CDR3 plus reference TRBV7-9 and TRBJ2-2, the full variable domain is DTGVSQNPRHKITKRGQNVTFRCDPISEHNRLYWYRQTLGQGPEFLTYFQNEAQLEKSRLLSDRFSAERPKGSFSTLEIQRTEQGDSAMYLCASSPIQGGELFFGEGSRLTVL.